These T cell receptor beta chains were read from a single sample in a study of blood T cell repertoires in COVID-19. Here immunoSEQ multiplex PCR was the method, and the copy in TCRdb shows in-frame clones only, minus some. The data contain approximately 85,000 clones, about 90% of them singletons. The sample was peripheral blood. The receptor source for this set is a woman of 80 years or more with active or convalescent COVID-19. CDR3s include the opening cysteine and the closing phenylalanine or tryptophan.

V gene: TRBV19; J gene: TRBJ2-1; CDR3 protein: CASSSSGSSYNEQFF
V gene: TRBV29-1; J gene: TRBJ1-1; CDR3 protein: CSVGQLYTEAFF
V gene: TRBV27; J gene: TRBJ1-1; CDR3 protein: CASSAQGGMNTEAFF
V gene: TRBV28; J gene: TRBJ1-3; CDR3 protein: CASTRGGALGNTIYF
V gene: TRBV28; J gene: TRBJ2-1; CDR3 protein: CASRTAGVRNEQFF
V gene: TRBV19; J gene: TRBJ2-1; CDR3 protein: CASSIGLAVDEQFF
V gene: TRBV5-6; J gene: TRBJ1-1; CDR3 protein: CASSKRGGSEAFF
V gene: TRBV5-1; J gene: TRBJ2-1; CDR3 protein: CASLGTGAFDEQFF
V gene: TRBV9; J gene: TRBJ2-1; CDR3 protein: CASSVSGRAYNEQFF
V gene: TRBV23-1; J gene: TRBJ2-2; CDR3 protein: CASSQVTGGTGELFF
V gene: TRBV15; J gene: TRBJ2-1; CDR3 protein: CATSRDWEAGEQFF
V gene: TRBV28; J gene: TRBJ2-7; CDR3 protein: CASSSITYEQYF
V gene: TRBV11-2; J gene: TRBJ2-7; CDR3 protein: CASSPLPTGGSEQYF
V gene: TRBV25-1; J gene: TRBJ1-4; CDR3 protein: CASSESFRGQGAREKLFF
V gene: TRBV27; J gene: TRBJ1-1; CDR3 protein: CASSPWSQNTEAFF
V gene: TRBV19; J gene: TRBJ2-7; CDR3 protein: CASSKDRYAYEQYF
V gene: TRBV27; J gene: TRBJ1-2; CDR3 protein: CASSYSRNYGYTF
V gene: TRBV7-2; J gene: TRBJ2-7; CDR3 protein: CASSSETGAYEQYF
V gene: TRBV6-5; J gene: TRBJ2-7; CDR3 protein: CASSYSGRGTYEQYF
V gene: TRBV28; J gene: TRBJ2-2; CDR3 protein: CASSPSGHANTGELFF
V gene: TRBV2; J gene: TRBJ2-5; CDR3 protein: CASSRAAGTGETQYF
V gene: TRBV18; J gene: TRBJ1-5; CDR3 protein: CASSLRTGGNQPQHF